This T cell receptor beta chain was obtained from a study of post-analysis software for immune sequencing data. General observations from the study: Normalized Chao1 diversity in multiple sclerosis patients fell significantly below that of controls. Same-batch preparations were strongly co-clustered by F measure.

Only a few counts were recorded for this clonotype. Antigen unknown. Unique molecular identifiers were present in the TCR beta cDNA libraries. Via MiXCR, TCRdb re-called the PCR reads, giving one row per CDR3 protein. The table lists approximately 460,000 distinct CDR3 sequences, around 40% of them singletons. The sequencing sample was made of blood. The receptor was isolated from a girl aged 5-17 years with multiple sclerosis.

CDR3 in amino acids: CSAGRLAGATQYF. The CDR3 DNA sequence: TGCAGTGCTGGTCGTCTAGCGGGAGCAACGCAGTATTTT. The V gene is TRBV20-1, the J gene TRBJ2-3; 10 bases agree with TRBD2. The germline V gene encodes CDR1 DFQATT and CDR2 SNEGSKA (reference sequence). The CDR3 sequence is 13 residues long. Trimming removed 5 bases from V and 9 bases from J; junction bases left unmatched: 8.